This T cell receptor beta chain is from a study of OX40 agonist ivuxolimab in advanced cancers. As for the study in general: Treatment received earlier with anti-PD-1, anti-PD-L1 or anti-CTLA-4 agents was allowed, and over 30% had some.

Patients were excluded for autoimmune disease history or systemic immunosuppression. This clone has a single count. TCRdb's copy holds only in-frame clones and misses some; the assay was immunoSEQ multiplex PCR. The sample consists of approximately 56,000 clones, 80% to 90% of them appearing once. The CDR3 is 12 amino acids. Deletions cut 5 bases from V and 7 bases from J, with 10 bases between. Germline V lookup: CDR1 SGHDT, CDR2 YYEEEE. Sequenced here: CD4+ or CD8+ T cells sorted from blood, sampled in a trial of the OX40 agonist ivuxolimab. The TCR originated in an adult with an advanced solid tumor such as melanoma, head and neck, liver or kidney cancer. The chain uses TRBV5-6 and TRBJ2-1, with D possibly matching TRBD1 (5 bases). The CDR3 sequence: CASRRQGNEQFF. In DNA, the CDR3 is TGTGCCAGCAGAAGGCAGGGAAATGAGCAGTTCTTC.